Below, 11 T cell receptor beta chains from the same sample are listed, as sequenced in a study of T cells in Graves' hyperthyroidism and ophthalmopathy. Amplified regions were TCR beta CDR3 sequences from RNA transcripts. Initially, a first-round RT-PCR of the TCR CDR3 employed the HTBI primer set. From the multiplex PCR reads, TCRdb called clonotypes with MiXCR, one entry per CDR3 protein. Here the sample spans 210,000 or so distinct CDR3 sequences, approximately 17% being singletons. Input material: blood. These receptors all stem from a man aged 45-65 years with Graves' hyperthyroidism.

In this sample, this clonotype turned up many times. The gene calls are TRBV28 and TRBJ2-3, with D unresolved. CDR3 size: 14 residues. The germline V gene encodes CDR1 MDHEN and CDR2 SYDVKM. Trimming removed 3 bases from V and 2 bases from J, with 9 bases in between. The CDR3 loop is CASSFVGSTDTQYF. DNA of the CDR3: TGTGCCAGCAGTTTTGTGGGTTCCACAGATACGCAGTATTTT.

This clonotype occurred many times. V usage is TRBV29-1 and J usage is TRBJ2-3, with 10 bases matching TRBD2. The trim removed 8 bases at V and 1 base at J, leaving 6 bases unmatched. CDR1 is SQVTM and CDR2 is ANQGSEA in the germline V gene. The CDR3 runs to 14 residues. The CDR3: CSLAGGSRTDTQYF. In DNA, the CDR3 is TGCAGCTTAGCGGGGGGATCCCGCACAGATACGCAGTATTTT.

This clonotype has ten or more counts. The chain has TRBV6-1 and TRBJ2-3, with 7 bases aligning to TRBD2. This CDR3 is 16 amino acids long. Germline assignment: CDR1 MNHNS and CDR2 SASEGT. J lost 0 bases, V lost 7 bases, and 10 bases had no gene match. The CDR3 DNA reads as TGTGCCAGCAATCGGCAAAGCGGGACTAGCACAGATACGCAGTATTTT. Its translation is CASNRQSGTSTDTQYF.

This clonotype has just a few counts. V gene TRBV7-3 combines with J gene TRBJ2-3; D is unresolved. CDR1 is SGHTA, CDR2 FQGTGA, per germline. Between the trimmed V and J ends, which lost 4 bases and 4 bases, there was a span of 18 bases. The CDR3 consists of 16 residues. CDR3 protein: CASSSSPRSVADTQYF. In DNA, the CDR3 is TGTGCCAGCAGCTCCTCCCCGCGATCGGTCGCAGATACGCAGTATTTT.

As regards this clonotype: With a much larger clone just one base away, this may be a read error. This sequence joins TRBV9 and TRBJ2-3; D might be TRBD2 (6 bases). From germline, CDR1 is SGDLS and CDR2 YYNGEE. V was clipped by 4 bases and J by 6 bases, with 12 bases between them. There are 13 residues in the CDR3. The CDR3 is CASSIEGTDTQYF. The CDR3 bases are TGTGCCAGCAGCATAGAGGGGACTGATACGCAGTATTTT.

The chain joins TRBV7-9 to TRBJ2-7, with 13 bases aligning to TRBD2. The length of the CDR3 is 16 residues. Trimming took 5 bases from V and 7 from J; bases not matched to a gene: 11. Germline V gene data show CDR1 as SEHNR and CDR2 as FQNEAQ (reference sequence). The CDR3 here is CASSLGLAGTQSEQYF. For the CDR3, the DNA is TGTGCCAGCAGCCTGGGACTAGCGGGAACCCAGAGTGAGCAGTACTTC.

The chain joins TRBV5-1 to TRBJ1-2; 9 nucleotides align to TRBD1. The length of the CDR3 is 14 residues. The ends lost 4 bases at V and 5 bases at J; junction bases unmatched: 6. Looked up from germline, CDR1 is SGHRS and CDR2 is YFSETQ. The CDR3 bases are TGCGCCAGCAGCGCAACCGGGACAGGGTATGGCTACACCTTC. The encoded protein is CASSATGTGYGYTF.

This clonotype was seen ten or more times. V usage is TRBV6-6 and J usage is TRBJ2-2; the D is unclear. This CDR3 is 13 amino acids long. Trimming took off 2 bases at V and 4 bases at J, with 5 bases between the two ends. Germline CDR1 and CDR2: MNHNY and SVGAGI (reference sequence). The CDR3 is CASSYEATGELFF. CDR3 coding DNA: TGTGCCAGCAGTTACGAGGCCACCGGGGAGCTGTTTTTT.

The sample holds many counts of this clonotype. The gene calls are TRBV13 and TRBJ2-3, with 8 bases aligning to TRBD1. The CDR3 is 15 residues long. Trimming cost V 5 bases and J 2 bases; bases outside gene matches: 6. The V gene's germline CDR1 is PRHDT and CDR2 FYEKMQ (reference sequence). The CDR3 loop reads CASSLLTGDTDTQYF. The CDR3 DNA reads TGTGCCAGCAGCCTATTGACAGGGGACACAGATACGCAGTATTTT.

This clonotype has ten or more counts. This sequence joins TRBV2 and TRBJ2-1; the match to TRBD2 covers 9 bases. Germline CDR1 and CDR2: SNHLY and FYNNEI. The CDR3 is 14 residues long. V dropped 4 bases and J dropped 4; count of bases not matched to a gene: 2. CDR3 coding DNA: TGTGCCAGCAGTGCCCTAGCGGGGTACAATGAGCAGTTCTTC. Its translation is CASSALAGYNEQFF. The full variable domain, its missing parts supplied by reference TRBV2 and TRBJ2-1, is EPEVTQTPSHQVTQMGQEVILRCVPISNHLYFYWYRQILGQKVEFLVSFYNNEISEKSEIFDDQFSVERPDGSNFTLKIRSTKLEDSAMYFCASSALAGYNEQFFGPGTRLTVL.

The CDR3 here is CASSSDPEETQYF. The CDR3 DNA reads as TGTGCCAGCAGCAGTGACCCGGAGGAGACCCAGTACTTC. This chain joins TRBV7-2 and TRBJ2-5; D gene unclear. The germline V gene encodes CDR1 SGHTA and CDR2 FQGNSA. There are 13 residues in the CDR3. V was cut by 5 bases and J by 5 bases, with 12 bases left in between.